The clone carrying this T cell receptor beta chain was seen many times. Per the germline V gene, CDR1 is MNHNS and CDR2 is SASEGT. The length of the CDR3 is 16 residues. Trimming removed 1 base at V and 5 bases at J, with 15 bases between. This sample was taken from a study of read filtering for tumor transcriptome and immune sequencing. From about 0.4 ug of RNA, a library with molecular barcoded alpha/delta and beta/gamma adaptors was made. Each CDR3 protein is one row after TCRdb ran MiXCR on the reads. The data hold some 130,000 distinct CDR3 sequences, with over 10% observed a single time. Specimen: a population of CD138-negative cells sorted from bone marrow. This TCR was recovered from a donor aged 40 or older with multiple myeloma. This chain joins TRBV6-1 and TRBJ1-5; a weak D match, TRBD1 (6 bases). This CDR3 is CASSEGGRGGYQPQHF. As DNA, the CDR3 is TGTGCCAGCAGTGAAGGAGGGAGAGGGGGTTATCAGCCCCAGCATTTT.